Listed below are T cell receptor beta chains from one sample, sequenced in a study of blood T cell repertoires in COVID-19. Measured with immunoSEQ multiplex PCR; TCRdb has only the in-frame clones, and not every one. Altogether about 110,000 clones are present, 82% being singletons, with the ten largest covering approximately 17%. Input material: peripheral blood. Source of these receptors: a woman aged 60-75 years with acute or convalescent COVID-19. CDR3s include the opening cysteine and the closing phenylalanine or tryptophan. Each record gives: J gene, clone size, V gene, D gene, CDR3 protein, CDR3 DNA. D genes are given only for firm matches. Clone size is given for some rows only: seen once, a few or many times, or a class if the clone is expanded.

TRBJ1-1 | NA | TRBV27 | NA | CASSLSTVLFPAFF | TGTGCCAGCAGTTTATCCACAGTGTTGTTTCCGGCTTTCTTT
TRBJ2-3 | NA | TRBV7-9 | TRBD2 | CASSLTSGGAPDTQYF | TGTGCCAGCAGCCTGACTAGCGGGGGGGCCCCAGATACGCAGTATTTT
TRBJ1-2 | NA | TRBV7-2 | NA | CASSLPGRGYTF | TGTGCCAGCAGCTTACCGGGTCGTGGCTACACCTTC
TRBJ1-1 | NA | TRBV6-6 | NA | CASSHREGVETEAFF | TGTGCCAGCAGCCACCGGGAGGGTGTGGAAACTGAAGCTTTCTTT
TRBJ1-3 | NA | TRBV18 | TRBD1 | CASSPPPGQILNSGNTIYF | TGTGCCAGCTCACCCCCTCCGGGACAGATACTTAACTCTGGAAACACCATATATTTT
TRBJ2-7 | NA | TRBV2 | NA | CASSDGGSYEQYF | TGTGCCAGCAGTGACGGGGGCTCCTACGAGCAGTACTTC
TRBJ1-2 | NA | TRBV3-1/TRBV3-2 | NA | CASSQAGGYGYTF | TGTGCCAGCAGCCAAGCTGGGGGGTATGGCTACACCTTC
TRBJ2-7 | NA | TRBV19 | NA | CASTSWAGSEQYF | TGTGCCAGTACTTCCTGGGCAGGGTCCGAGCAGTACTTC
TRBJ1-1 | NA | TRBV23-1 | NA | CASSQSRRVGAFF | TGCGCCAGCAGTCAATCCCGCAGGGTAGGCGCTTTCTTT
TRBJ2-3 | few | TRBV5-1 | TRBD2 | CASSYGLAGVTDTQYF | TGCGCCAGCAGCTACGGACTAGCGGGGGTCACAGATACGCAGTATTTT
TRBJ1-2 | NA | TRBV6-2/TRBV6-3 | TRBD1 | CASSYSTGIGYTF | TGTGCCAGCAGTTACTCGACAGGGATTGGCTACACCTTC
TRBJ2-1 | NA | TRBV5-4 | NA | CASSSQGLEGEQFF | TGTGCCAGCAGCTCACAGGGTTTAGAGGGTGAGCAGTTCTTC
TRBJ2-2 | NA | TRBV7-9 | TRBD1 | CASSLRGTGGTGELFF | TGTGCCAGCAGCTTAAGAGGGACAGGGGGCACCGGGGAGCTGTTTTTT
TRBJ1-1 | NA | TRBV5-1 | TRBD1 | CASSLAGQGDTEAFF | TGCGCCAGCAGCTTGGCGGGACAGGGGGACACTGAAGCTTTCTTT
TRBJ1-2 | NA | TRBV6-5 | NA | CASSSRNRDGYTF | TGTGCCAGCAGTTCACGGAACAGGGACGGCTACACCTTC
TRBJ1-6 | NA | TRBV5-4 | NA | CAWTETAFNSPLHF | TGTGCCTGGACGGAGACAGCATTTAATTCACCCCTCCACTTT
TRBJ1-2 | few | TRBV5-4 | NA | CASSLVVQGQSGYTF | TGTGCCAGCAGCTTGGTGGTCCAGGGACAAAGTGGCTACACCTTC
TRBJ2-2 | NA | TRBV19 | TRBD2 | CASSIAGTSGGRGGELFF | TGTGCCAGTAGTATAGCCGGGACTAGCGGGGGGAGAGGCGGGGAGCTGTTTTTT
TRBJ2-7 | once | TRBV29-1 | NA | CSVVGGGRLGEQYF | TGCAGCGTTGTGGGCGGGGGCCGACTCGGCGAGCAGTACTTC
TRBJ2-5 | NA | TRBV7-9 | NA | CASSLELRVGQYF | TGTGCCAGCAGCTTAGAGTTGCGGGTTGGCCAGTACTTC
TRBJ2-1 | NA | TRBV7-9 | NA | CASSLDYPRVF | TGTGCCAGCAGCCTGGACTACCCTAGGGTCTTC
TRBJ2-1 | NA | TRBV5-6 | NA | CASSLPGNSYNEQFF | TGTGCCAGCAGCTTGCCGGGGAACTCCTACAATGAGCAGTTCTTC
TRBJ2-2 | NA | TRBV28 | TRBD2 | CASSRTGLAGTGELFF | TGTGCCAGCAGCCGAACGGGACTAGCGGGCACCGGGGAGCTGTTTTTT
TRBJ2-1 | NA | TRBV9 | TRBD1 | CASSTGTGMIYEQFF | TGTGCCAGCAGCACCGGGACAGGGATGATCTATGAGCAGTTCTTC
TRBJ2-1 | few | TRBV2 | TRBD2 | CASSSGGGVHNEQFF | TGTGCCAGCTCCTCGGGCGGGGGGGTCCACAATGAGCAGTTCTTC
TRBJ1-5 | NA | TRBV6-5 | TRBD1 | CASSYRTGGQPQHF | TGTGCCAGCAGTTACAGGACAGGGGGACAGCCCCAGCATTTT
TRBJ1-2 | NA | TRBV10-3 | TRBD1 | CAISKRQGVANYGYTF | TGTGCCATCAGCAAACGACAGGGAGTAGCTAACTATGGCTACACCTTC
TRBJ1-1 | NA | TRBV6-5 | NA | CASSRGGYEAFF | TGTGCCAGCAGTCGGGGGGGGTATGAAGCTTTCTTT
TRBJ2-1 | once | TRBV6-2/TRBV6-3 | TRBD2 | CASSFRLAGYNEQFF | TGTGCCAGCAGTTTCAGACTAGCGGGGTACAATGAGCAGTTCTTC
TRBJ1-4 | NA | TRBV4-3 | TRBD1 | CASSQALGGTGDEKLFF | TGCGCCAGCAGCCAAGCGTTGGGGGGGACAGGGGACGAAAAACTGTTTTTT
TRBJ1-1 | NA | TRBV7-2 | NA | CASSLEAVNTEAFF | TGTGCCAGCAGCTTAGAGGCGGTGAACACTGAAGCTTTCTTT
TRBJ2-5 | NA | TRBV21-1 | NA | CASRDSGGSSSQETQYF | TGTGCCAGCAGGGATAGCGGGGGGTCATCGTCCCAAGAGACCCAGTACTTC
TRBJ2-2 | NA | TRBV24-1 | TRBD2 | CATSDRLAGAAGELFF | TGTGCCACCAGTGATCGACTAGCCGGGGCCGCCGGGGAGCTGTTTTTT
TRBJ1-2 | NA | TRBV7-9 | NA | CASSPPSGNYGYTF | TGTGCCAGCAGCCCTCCCAGCGGTAACTATGGCTACACCTTC
TRBJ1-2 | NA | TRBV29-1 | TRBD1 | CSGSTKTGSDPYGYTF | TGCAGCGGTTCGACAAAGACAGGGTCGGACCCCTATGGCTACACCTTC
TRBJ2-3 | NA | TRBV4-3 | TRBD1 | CASMDQGANTQYF | TGCGCCAGCATGGACCAGGGGGCAAATACGCAGTATTTT
TRBJ2-3 | few | TRBV7-3 | TRBD2 | CASSSVAGQDTQYF | TGTGCCAGCAGCTCCGTAGCGGGGCAAGATACGCAGTATTTT
TRBJ2-1 | NA | TRBV5-1 | TRBD2 | CASSNSGGYNEQFF | TGCGCCAGCAGCAATAGCGGGGGGTACAATGAGCAGTTCTTC